The present T cell receptor beta chain was sequenced within a study of shared clonotypes between healthy human individuals. Libraries were prepared by immunoSEQ multiplex PCR; TCRdb keeps only in-frame clonotypes and omits some of them. The sample contains 2 million to 2.5 million clones, approximately 94% of which appear only once. Germline V lookup: CDR1 SEHNR, CDR2 FQNEAQ (reference sequence). This CDR3 is 14 amino acids long. Trimming took 3 bases from V and 0 from J, leaving 6 bases between them. Findings and limits, study-wide: A reduction in generation probabilities was seen for non-shared clonotypes relative to those shared by all four donors.

Note on this clone: Antigen: not known.

Sequences were obtained from naive CD4+ T cells sorted from blood. This sample's subset: CD45RA+ positively selected. The receptor comes from a man between 18 and 35 years old in good health. The chain combines TRBV7-9 with TRBJ1-3; no clear D gene. The CDR3 DNA reads as TGTGCCAGCAGCTTCACAGACTCTGGAAACACCATATATTTT. Its translation is CASSFTDSGNTIYF.